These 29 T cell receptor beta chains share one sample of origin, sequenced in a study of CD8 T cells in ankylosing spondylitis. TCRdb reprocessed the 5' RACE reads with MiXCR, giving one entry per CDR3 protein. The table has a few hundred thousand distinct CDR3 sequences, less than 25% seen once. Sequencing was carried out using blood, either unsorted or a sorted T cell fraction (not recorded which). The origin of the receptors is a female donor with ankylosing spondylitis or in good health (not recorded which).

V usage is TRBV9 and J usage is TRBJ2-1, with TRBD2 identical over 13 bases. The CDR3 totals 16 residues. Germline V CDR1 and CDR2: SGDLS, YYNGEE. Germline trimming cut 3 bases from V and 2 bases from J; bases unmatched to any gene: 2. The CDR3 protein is CASSGGTSGTYNEQFF. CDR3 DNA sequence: TGTGCCAGCAGCGGCGGGACTAGCGGGACCTACAATGAGCAGTTCTTC.

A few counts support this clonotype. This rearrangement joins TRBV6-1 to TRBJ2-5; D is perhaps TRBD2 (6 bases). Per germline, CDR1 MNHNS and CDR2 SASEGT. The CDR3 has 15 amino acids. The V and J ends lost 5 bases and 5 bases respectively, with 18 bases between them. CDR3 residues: CASSPRGGIGETQYF. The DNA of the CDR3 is TGTGCCAGCAGTCCCCGTGGCGGGATAGGCGAGACCCAGTACTTC.

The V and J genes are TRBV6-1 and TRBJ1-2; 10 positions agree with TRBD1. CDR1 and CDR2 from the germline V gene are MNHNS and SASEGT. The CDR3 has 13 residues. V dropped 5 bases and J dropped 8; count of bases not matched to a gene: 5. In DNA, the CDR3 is TGTGCCAGCAGTCGCGGGACAGGGGAAGGCTACACCTTC. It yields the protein CASSRGTGEGYTF.

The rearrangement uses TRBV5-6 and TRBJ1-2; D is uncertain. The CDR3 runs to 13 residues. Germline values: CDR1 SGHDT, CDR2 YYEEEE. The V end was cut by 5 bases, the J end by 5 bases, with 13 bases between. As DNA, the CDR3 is TGTGCCAGCAGTAGCATCCGCTTATATGGCTACACCTTC. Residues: CASSSIRLYGYTF.

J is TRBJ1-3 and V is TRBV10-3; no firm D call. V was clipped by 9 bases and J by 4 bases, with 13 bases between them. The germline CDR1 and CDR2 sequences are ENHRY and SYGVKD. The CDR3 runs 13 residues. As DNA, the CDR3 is TGTGCCATTAATAGAGCTCTAGGAAACACCATATATTTT. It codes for CAINRALGNTIYF.

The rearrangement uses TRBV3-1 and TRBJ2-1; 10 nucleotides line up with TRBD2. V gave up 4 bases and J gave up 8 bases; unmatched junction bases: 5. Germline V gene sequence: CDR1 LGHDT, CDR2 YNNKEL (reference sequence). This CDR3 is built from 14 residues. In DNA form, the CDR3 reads TGTGCCAGCAGCCGAAGCGGGAGGGCCTATGAGCAGTTCTTC. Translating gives CASSRSGRAYEQFF.

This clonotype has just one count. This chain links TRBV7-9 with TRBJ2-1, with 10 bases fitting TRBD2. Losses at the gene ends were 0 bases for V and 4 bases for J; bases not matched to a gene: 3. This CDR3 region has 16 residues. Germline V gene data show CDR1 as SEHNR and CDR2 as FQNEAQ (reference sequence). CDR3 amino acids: CASSLARTSGYNEQFF. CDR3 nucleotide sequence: TGTGCCAGCAGCTTAGCCAGGACTAGCGGTTACAATGAGCAGTTCTTC.

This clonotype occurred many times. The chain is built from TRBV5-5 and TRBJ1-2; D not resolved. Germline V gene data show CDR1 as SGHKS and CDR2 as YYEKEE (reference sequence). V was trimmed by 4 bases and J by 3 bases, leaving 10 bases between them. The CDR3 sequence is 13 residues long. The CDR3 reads CASSPRSDYGYTF. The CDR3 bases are TGTGCCAGCAGCCCGAGGTCTGACTATGGCTACACCTTC.

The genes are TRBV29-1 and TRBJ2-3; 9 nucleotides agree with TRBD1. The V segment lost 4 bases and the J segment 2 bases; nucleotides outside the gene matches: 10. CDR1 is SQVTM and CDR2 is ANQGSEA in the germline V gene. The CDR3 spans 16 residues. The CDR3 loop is CSVGLGQGFHTDTQYF. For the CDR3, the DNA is TGCAGCGTTGGTCTGGGACAGGGATTTCACACAGATACGCAGTATTTT.

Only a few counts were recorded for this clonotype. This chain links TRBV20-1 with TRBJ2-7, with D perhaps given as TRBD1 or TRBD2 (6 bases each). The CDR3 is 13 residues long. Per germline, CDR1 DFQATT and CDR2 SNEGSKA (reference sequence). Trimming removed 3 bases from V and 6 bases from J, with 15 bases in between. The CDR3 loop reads CSASALGGREQYF. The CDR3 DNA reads TGCAGTGCTAGTGCCCTAGGGGGGCGCGAGCAGTACTTC.

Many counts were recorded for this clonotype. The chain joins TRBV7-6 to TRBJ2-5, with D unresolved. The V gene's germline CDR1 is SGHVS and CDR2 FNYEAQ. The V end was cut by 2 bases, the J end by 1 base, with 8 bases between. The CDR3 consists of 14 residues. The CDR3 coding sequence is TGTGCCAGCAGCTTACGCCGACTCCAAGAGACCCAGTACTTC. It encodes CASSLRRLQETQYF. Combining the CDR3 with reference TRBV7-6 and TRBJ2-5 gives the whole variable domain GAGVSQSPRYKVTKRGQDVALRCDPISGHVSLYWYRQALGQGPEFLTYFNYEAQQDKSGLPNDRFSAERPEGSISTLTIQRTEQRDSAMYRCASSLRRLQETQYFGPGTRLLVL.

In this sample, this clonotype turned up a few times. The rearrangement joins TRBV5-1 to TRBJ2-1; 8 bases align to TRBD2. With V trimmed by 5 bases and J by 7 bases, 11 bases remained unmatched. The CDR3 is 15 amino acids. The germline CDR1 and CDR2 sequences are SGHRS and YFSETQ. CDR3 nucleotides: TGCGCCAGCAGACCATCCGGGACTAGTTCGAATGAGCAGTTCTTC. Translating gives CASRPSGTSSNEQFF.

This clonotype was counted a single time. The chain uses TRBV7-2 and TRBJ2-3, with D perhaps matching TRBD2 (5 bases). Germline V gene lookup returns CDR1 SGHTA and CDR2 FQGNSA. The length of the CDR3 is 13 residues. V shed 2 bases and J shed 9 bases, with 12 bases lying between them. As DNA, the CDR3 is TGTGCCAGCAGCTTACAACACCGGGGAACGCAGTATTTT. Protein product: CASSLQHRGTQYF. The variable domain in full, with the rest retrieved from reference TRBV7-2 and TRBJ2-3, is GAGVSQSPSNKVTEKGKDVELRCDPISGHTALYWYRQSLGQGLEFLIYFQGNSAPDKSGLPSDRFSAERTGGSVSTLTIQRTQQEDSAVYLCASSLQHRGTQYFGPGTRLTVL.

The CDR3 DNA sequence: TGTGCCAGCAGCTTAAGGGGGGCAACTAATGAAAAACTGTTTTTT. Translated, it gives CASSLRGATNEKLFF. The rearrangement links TRBV7-3 to TRBJ1-4; D might be TRBD1 (5 bases). This CDR3 spans 15 amino acids. Trimming stripped 1 base from V and 0 bases from J, with 6 bases between. Germline CDR1 reads SGHTA; CDR2 reads FQGTGA.

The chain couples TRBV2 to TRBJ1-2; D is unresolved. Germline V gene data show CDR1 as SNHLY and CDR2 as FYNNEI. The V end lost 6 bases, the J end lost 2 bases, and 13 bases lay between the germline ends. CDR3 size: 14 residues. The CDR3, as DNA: TGTGCCAGCAGCTATTCCGGGTCGAACTATGGCTACACCTTC. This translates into CASSYSGSNYGYTF.

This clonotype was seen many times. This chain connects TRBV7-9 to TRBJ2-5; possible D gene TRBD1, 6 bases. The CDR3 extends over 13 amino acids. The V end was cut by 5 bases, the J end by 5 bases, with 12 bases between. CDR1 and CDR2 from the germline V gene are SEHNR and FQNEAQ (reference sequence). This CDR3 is CASSPQGEETQYF. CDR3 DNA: TGTGCCAGCAGCCCACAGGGAGAGGAGACCCAGTACTTC.

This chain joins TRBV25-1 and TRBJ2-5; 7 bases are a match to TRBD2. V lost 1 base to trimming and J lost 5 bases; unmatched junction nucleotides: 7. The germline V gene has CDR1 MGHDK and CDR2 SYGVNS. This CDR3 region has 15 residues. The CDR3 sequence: CASSEWGEGQETQYF. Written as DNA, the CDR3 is TGTGCCAGCAGTGAATGGGGGGAGGGCCAGGAGACCCAGTACTTC.

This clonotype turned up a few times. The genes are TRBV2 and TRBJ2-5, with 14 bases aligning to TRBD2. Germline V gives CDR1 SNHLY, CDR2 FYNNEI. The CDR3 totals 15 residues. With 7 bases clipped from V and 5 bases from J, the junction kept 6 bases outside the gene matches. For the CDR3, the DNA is TGTGCCAGCACACCGGGACTAGCGGGAGACGAGACCCAGTACTTC. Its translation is CASTPGLAGDETQYF.

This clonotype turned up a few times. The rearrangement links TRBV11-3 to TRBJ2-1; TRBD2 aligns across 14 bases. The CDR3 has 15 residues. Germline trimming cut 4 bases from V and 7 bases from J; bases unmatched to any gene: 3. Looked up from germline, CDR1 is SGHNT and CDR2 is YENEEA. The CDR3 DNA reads TGTGCCAGCAGCTCAGGACTAGCGGGAGGTAATGAGCAGTTCTTC. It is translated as CASSSGLAGGNEQFF.

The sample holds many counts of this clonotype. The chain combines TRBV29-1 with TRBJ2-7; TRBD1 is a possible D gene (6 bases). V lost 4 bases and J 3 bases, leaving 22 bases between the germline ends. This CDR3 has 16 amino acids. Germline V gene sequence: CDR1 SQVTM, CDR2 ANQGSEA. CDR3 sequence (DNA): TGCAGCGTTGGAGCAGGGGTCGCCGGGCGGAACTACGAGCAGTACTTC. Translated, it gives CSVGAGVAGRNYEQYF.

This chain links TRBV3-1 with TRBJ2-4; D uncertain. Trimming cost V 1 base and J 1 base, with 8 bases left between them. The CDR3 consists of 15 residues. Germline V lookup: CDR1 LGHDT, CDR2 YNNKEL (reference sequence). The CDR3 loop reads CASSQAGGAKNIQYF. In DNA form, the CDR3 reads TGTGCCAGCAGCCAAGCGGGTGGGGCCAAAAACATTCAGTACTTC.

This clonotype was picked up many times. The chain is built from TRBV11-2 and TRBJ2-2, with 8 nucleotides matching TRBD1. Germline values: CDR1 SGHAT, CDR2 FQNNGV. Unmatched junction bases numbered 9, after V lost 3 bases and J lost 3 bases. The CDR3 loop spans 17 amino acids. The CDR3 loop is CASSLRRTGSYTGELFF. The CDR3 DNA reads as TGTGCCAGCAGCTTGCGGAGGACAGGGAGTTACACCGGGGAGCTGTTTTTT.

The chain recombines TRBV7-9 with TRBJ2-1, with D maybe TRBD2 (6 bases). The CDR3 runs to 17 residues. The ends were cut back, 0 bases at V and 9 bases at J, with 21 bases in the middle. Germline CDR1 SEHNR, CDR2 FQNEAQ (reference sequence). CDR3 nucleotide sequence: TGTGCCAGCAGCTTAGCGCGGGGTAGTCGGCGAGGGAGTGAGCAGTTCTTC. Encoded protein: CASSLARGSRRGSEQFF.

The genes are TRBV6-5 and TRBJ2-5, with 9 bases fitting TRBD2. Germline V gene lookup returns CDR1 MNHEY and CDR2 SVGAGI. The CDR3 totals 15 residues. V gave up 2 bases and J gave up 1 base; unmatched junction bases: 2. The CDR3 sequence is CASSYRGRAQETQYF. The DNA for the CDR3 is TGTGCCAGCAGTTACCGCGGGAGGGCCCAAGAGACCCAGTACTTC.

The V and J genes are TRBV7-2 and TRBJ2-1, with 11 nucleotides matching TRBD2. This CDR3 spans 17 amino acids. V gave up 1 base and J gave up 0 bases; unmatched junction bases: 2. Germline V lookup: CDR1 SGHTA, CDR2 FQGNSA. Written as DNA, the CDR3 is TGTGCCAGCAGCTTAGTGGGACTAGCGGTCTCCTACAATGAGCAGTTCTTC. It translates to CASSLVGLAVSYNEQFF.

The CDR3 DNA reads as TGTGCCAGCAGCTCCCAACGGGGACTAGCGTACAATGAGCAGTTCTTC. Translation gives CASSSQRGLAYNEQFF. V and J are TRBV11-2 and TRBJ2-1; 10 nucleotides agree with TRBD2. Looked up from germline, CDR1 is SGHAT and CDR2 is FQNNGV. CDR3 size: 16 residues. With 4 bases clipped from V and 4 bases from J, the junction kept 7 bases outside the gene matches.

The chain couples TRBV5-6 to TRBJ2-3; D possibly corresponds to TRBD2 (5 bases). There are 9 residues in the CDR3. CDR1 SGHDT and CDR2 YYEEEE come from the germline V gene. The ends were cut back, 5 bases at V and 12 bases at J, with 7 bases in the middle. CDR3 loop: CASRSGQYF. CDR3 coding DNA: TGTGCCAGCAGGTCGGGACAGTATTTT.

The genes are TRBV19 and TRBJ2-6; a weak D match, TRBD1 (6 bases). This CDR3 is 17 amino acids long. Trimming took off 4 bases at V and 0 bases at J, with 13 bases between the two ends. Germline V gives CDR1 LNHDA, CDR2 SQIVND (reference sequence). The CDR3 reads CASSTTGMSSGANVLTF. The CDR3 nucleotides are TGTGCCAGTAGTACCACAGGGATGAGCTCTGGGGCCAACGTCCTGACTTTC. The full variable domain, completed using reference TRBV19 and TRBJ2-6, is DGGITQSPKYLFRKEGQNVTLSCEQNLNHDAMYWYRQDPGQGLRLIYYSQIVNDFQKGDIAEGYSVSREKKESFPLTVTSAQKNPTAFYLCASSTTGMSSGANVLTFGAGSRLTVL.

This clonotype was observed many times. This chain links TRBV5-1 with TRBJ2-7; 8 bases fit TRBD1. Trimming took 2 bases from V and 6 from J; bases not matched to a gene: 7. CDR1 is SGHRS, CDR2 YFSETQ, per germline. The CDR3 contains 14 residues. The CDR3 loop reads CASSFQGALAEQYF. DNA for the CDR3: TGCGCCAGCAGCTTCCAGGGGGCGCTGGCCGAGCAGTACTTC.